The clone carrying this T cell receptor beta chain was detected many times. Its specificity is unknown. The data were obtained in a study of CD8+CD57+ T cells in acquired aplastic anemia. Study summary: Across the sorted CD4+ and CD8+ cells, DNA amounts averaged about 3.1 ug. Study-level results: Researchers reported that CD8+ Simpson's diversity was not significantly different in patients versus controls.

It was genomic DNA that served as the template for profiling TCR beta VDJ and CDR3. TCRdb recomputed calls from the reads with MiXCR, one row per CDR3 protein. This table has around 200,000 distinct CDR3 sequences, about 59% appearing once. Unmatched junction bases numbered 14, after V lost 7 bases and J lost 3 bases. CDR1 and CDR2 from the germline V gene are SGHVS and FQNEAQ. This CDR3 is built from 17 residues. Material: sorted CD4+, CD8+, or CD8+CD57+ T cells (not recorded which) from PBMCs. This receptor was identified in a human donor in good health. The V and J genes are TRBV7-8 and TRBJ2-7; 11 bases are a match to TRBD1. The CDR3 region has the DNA TGTGCCAGCAACCCGGGGACAGGGGGTGTTCTGGACTACGAGCAGTACTTC. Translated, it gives CASNPGTGGVLDYEQYF.